This is a list of T cell receptor beta chains from one sample in a study of beta chain features in type 1 diabetes. Profiled with immunoSEQ multiplex PCR; TCRdb holds only in-frame clones, not every one. Of about 710,000 clones listed, about an eighth are singletons. The specimen was naive CD4+ T cells from blood. These receptors all stem from a young man with type 1 diabetes. Both conserved end residues are part of each CDR3. D genes are given only for firm matches. Expanded clones are given a class, and other clones once, few, many or no size at all.

TRBJ1-1	-	TRBV6-5	-	TGTGCCAGCAGTTACGGGGGATATACTGAAGCTTTCTTT	CASSYGGYTEAFF
TRBJ2-3	TRBD2	TRBV29-1	-	TGCAGTCCTTTGACTAGCGGGAGAGGGTCAGATACGCAGTATTTT	CSPLTSGRGSDTQYF
TRBJ1-2	TRBD1	TRBV2	few	TGTGCCAGCAGCCTCCCGGGACAGGTCCAGGGCTACACCTTC	CASSLPGQVQGYTF
TRBJ1-1	-	TRBV5-6	-	TGTGCCAGCAGCTTTGGCGAGTTGGGGTCTGAAGCTTTCTTT	CASSFGELGSEAFF
TRBJ1-3	-	TRBV7-9	-	TGTGCCAGCAGCTTCGGACGTCGGGAGGGCGACACCATATATTTT	CASSFGRREGDTIYF
TRBJ2-3	-	TRBV30	-	TGTGCCCATCTTAACGAGGGGGTAGATACGCAGTATTTT	CAHLNEGVDTQYF
TRBJ1-2	-	TRBV30	-	TGTGCCTGGAGTGTAACGTGGGGCTACACCTTC	CAWSVTWGYTF
TRBJ2-5	-	TRBV2	-	TGTGCCAGCAGGCGGCAGGGGCAAGAGACCCAGTACTTC	CASRRQGQETQYF
TRBJ2-4	TRBD2	TRBV29-1	few	TGCAGCGTCGGAGAACTAGCGATATCTCCTGAGGCCAAAAACATTCAGTACTTC	CSVGELAISPEAKNIQYF
TRBJ2-7	TRBD1	TRBV2	-	TGTGCCAGCAGTGAAGCGGGCAGGGGGCACGACGAGCAGTACTTC	CASSEAGRGHDEQYF
TRBJ1-2	-	TRBV30	few	TGTGCCTGGTCTAAACCGAGGGGGGATTATGGCTACACCTTC	CAWSKPRGDYGYTF
TRBJ2-2	TRBD1	TRBV5-6	-	TGTGCCAGCAGCCCCACCCGGACAGGGGCCGCCGGGGAGCTGTTTTTT	CASSPTRTGAAGELFF
TRBJ2-3	-	TRBV30	few	TGTGCCTGGACCCACGGAGGAGGCACAGATACGCAGTATTTT	CAWTHGGGTDTQYF
TRBJ2-7	TRBD2	TRBV25-1	few	TGTGCCAGCAGTGAATATCGCCGCGGGAGTAGCTACGAGCAGTACTTC	CASSEYRRGSSYEQYF
TRBJ2-4	TRBD1	TRBV9	few	TGTGCCAGCACCCCCCAGGGGGAGTCGGCCAAAAACATTCAGTACTTC	CASTPQGESAKNIQYF
TRBJ1-1	TRBD1	TRBV25-1	few	TGTGCCAGCAGTGAGTGGACAGGGAGCACTGAAGCTTTCTTT	CASSEWTGSTEAFF